A selection of T cell receptor beta chains follows, all from one sample in a study of cytomegalovirus exposure and HLA in healthy donors. Measured with immunoSEQ multiplex PCR; TCRdb has only the in-frame clones, and not every one. The sample has over 95,000 clones, approximately 80% seen once; the top ten hold about 10%. Material: PBMCs. The receptor set was obtained from a man in his forties or fifties in good health and CMV-seropositive. CDR3s include the opening cysteine and the closing phenylalanine or tryptophan. The order of the fields is clone size, V gene, CDR3 length, CDR3 protein. For some rows the clone size is stated as once, few or many, or as a class when expanded; others skip it.

.,TRBV18,15,CASSPDRSMNTEAFF
once,TRBV9,15,CASSVGILGTGELFF
.,TRBV7-7,12,CASRDRDGELFF
few,TRBV28,13,CASSPYDVDEQFF
few,TRBV4-1,16,CASSPSLRGAAYEQYF
.,TRBV6-5,14,CASRVGTGNTEAFF
once,TRBV30,11,CAWRQYTEAFF
.,TRBV10-3,12,CAISERGQTQYF
.,TRBV7-5,15,CARSPRQGQNTEAFF
few,TRBV18,15,CASSPQGKVNEKLFF
.,TRBV5-1,14,CASSWGQGKGEQYF
.,TRBV18,18,CASSPPTPAAAGANVLTF
.,TRBV7-9,16,CASRDKPWGPTDTQYF
few,TRBV6-5,14,CASSTGGGANVLTF
.,TRBV30,14,CAWSPGFSSETQYF
.,TRBV9,14,CASSVGQGLGEQYF
.,TRBV4-1,15,CASSPRGDGTDTQYF
.,TRBV21-1,16,CASSLWTGGIKQPQHF
.,TRBV19,13,CASSFGIYQPQHF
.,TRBV6-5,11,CASSYQGPQHF
.,TRBV7-2,13,CASSLDSNTEAFF
.,TRBV28,15,CASREPGQANTEAFF
.,TRBV5-4,14,CASSLGVREETQYF
.,TRBV18,14,CASSPRAAVHEQYF
.,TRBV7-2,15,CASTAGGQGQETQYF
.,TRBV5-5,14,CASSGGQGTDTQYF
.,TRBV7-2,17,CASSFPTSGVRTGELFF
.,TRBV2,14,CASSPDRGNQPQHF
.,TRBV11-2,13,CASSPSGQGAVYF
.,TRBV5-6,13,CASSSGQNYGYTF
.,TRBV9,16,CASSVDGSANTGELFF
.,TRBV6-5,15,CASSYNGGSAYEQYF
.,TRBV27,15,CASASGTGVKYEQYF
few,TRBV6-1,13,CASSEWLRETQYF
few,TRBV7-2,14,CASSLVPGDSPLHF
.,TRBV4-1,16,CASSPVPGWPNEKLFF
once,TRBV29-1,15,CSVPSRLGANTEAFF
.,TRBV13,16,CASSLRGARSYNEQFF
.,TRBV28,16,CASSFSFRDNSYEQYF
.,TRBV27,14,CASRQDRGRSPLHF
.,TRBV6-1,15,CASRSVPSGANVLTF
.,TRBV7-8,16,CASSSRGTWAPNEQFF
few,TRBV7-9,13,CASTPNRDTEAFF
.,TRBV7-2,13,CASAGGMEETQYF
.,TRBV14,14,CASSQHRGPYEQYF
.,TRBV5-8,15,CASSRAGTVSYEQYF
.,TRBV10-1,17,CASSESLLGGCGYEQYF
.,TRBV6-5,15,CASSETRTSNQPQHF
.,TRBV11-3,14,CASSPGQSPYEQYF
.,TRBV6-5,14,CASSPRLGAYEQYF
few,TRBV6-4,14,CASSPSGGADTQYF
.,TRBV7-2,16,CASSLASGGNTGELFF